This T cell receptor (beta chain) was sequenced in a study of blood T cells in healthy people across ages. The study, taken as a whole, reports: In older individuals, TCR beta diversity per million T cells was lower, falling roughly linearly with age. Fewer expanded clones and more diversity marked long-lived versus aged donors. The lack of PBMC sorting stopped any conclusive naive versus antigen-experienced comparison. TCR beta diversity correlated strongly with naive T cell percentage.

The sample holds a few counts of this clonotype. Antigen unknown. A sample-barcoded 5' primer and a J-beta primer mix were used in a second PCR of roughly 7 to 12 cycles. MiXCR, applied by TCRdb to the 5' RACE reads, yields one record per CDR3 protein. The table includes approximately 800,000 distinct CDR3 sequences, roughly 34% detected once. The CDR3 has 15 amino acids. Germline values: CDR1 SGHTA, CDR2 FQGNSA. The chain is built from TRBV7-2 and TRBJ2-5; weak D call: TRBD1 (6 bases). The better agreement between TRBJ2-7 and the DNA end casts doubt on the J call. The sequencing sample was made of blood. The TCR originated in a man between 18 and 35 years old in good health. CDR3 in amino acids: CASSLDTGRWVEQYF. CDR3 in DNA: TGTGCCAGCAGCTTAGATACAGGGAGATGGGTCGAGCAGTACTTC.